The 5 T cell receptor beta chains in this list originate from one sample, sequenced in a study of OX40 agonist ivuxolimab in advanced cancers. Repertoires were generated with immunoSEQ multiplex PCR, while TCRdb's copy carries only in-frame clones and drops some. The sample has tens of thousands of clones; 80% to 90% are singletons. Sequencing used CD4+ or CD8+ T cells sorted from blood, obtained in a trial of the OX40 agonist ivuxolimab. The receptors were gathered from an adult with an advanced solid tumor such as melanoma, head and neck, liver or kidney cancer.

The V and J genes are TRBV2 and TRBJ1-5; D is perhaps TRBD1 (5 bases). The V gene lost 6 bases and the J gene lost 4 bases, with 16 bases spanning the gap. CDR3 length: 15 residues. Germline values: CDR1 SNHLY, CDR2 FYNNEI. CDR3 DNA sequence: TGTGCCAGCAGCTCGACGGACGGACAAAATCAGCCCCAGCATTTT. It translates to CASSSTDGQNQPQHF. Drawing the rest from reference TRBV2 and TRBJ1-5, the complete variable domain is EPEVTQTPSHQVTQMGQEVILRCVPISNHLYFYWYRQILGQKVEFLVSFYNNEISEKSEIFDDQFSVERPDGSNFTLKIRSTKLEDSAMYFCASSSTDGQNQPQHFGDGTRLSIL.

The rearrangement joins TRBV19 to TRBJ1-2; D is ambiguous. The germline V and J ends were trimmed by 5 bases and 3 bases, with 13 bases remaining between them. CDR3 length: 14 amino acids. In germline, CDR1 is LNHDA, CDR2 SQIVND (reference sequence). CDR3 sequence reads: CASSSQLRHYGYTF. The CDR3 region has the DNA TGTGCCAGTAGTTCACAACTCCGGCACTATGGCTACACCTTC.

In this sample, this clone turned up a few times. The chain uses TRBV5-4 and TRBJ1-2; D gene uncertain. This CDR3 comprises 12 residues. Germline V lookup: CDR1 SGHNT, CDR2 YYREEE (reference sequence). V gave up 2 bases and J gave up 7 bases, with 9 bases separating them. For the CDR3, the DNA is TGTGCCAGCAGCTTCGTTAAGGGTGGCTACACCTTC. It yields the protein CASSFVKGGYTF.

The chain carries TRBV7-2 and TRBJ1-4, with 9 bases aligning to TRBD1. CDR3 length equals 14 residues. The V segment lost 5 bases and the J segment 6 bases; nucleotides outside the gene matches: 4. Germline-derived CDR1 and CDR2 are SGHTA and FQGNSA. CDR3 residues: CASSPDRGYEKLFF. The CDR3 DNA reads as TGTGCCAGCAGCCCGGACAGGGGTTATGAAAAACTGTTTTTT.

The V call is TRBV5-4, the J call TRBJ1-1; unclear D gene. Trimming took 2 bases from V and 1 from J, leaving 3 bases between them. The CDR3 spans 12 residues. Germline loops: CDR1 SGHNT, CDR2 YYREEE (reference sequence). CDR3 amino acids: CASSFRNTEAFF. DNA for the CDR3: TGTGCCAGCAGCTTCCGGAACACTGAAGCTTTCTTT.